Detailed here is one TCR beta chain. What it recognizes is unknown. This entry comes from a study of T-cell memory formation after mild COVID-19. In the study overall: Largely donor-specific TCR clusters were found.

Study-level results: Mainly CM and EM harbored the contracting CD4+ clones; mainly EMRA harbored the CD8+ ones. Pre-infection memory carried some responding clones, suggesting that cross-reactive memory joined.

From 5'RACE with constant-segment primers came TCR alpha and TCR beta cDNA libraries that carried sample barcodes and UMIs. TCRdb processed the 5' RACE reads anew with MiXCR; each CDR3 protein has one entry. This table holds a few hundred thousand distinct CDR3 sequences, 14% found once. The clonotype comes from a man between 18 and 29 years old who had mild COVID-19 (a few samples of this study predate the infection). Cell type and time point are not known. The source material was PBMCs or a T cell subset sorted from them (not recorded which).

CDR3 DNA: TGTGCCAGCAGTTCAGGGGTAGTGGCCCTCCACTTT. This codes for CASSSGVVALHF. This rearrangement joins TRBV28 to TRBJ1-6; D perhaps matches TRBD1 (6 bases). V dropped 4 bases and J dropped 14 bases, with 12 bases sitting between them. The CDR3 is 12 amino acids. Germline CDR1 is MDHEN and CDR2 is SYDVKM.